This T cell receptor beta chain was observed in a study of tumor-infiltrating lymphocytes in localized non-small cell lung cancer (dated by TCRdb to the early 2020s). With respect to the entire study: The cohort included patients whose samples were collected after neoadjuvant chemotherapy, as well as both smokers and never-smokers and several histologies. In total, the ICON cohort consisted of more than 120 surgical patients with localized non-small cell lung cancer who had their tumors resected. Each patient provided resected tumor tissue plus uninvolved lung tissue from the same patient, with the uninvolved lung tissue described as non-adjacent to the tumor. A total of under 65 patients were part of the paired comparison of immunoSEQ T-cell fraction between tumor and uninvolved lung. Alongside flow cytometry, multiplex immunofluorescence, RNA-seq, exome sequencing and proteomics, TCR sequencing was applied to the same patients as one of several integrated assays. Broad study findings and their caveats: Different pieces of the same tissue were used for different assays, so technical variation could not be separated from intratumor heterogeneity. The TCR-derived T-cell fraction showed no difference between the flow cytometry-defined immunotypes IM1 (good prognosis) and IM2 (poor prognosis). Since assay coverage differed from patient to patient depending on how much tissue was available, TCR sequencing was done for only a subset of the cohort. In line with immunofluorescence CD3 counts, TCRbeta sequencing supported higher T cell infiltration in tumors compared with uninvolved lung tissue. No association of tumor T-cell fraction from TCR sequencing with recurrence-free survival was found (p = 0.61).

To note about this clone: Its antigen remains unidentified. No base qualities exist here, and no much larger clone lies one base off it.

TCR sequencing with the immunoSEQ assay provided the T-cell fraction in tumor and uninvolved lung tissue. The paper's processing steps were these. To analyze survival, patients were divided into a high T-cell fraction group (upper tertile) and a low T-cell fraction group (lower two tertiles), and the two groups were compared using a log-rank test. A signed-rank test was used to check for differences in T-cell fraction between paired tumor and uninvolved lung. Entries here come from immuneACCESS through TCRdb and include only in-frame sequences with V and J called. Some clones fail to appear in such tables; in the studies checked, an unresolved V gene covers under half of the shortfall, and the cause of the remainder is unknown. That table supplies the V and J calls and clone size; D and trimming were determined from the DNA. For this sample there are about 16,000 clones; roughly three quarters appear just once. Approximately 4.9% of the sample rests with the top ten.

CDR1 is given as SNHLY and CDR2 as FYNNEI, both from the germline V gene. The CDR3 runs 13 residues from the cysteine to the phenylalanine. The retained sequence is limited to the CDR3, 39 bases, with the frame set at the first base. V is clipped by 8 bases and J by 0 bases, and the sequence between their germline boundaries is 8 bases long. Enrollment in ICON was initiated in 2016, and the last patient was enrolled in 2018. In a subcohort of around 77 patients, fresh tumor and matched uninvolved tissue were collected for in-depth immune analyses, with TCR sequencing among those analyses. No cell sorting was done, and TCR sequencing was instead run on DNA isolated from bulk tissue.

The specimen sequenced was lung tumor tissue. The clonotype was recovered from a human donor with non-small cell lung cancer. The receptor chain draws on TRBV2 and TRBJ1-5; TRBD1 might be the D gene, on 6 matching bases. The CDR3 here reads CASAGDSNQPQHF. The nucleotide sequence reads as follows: TGTGCCAGCGCAGGGGATAGCAATCAGCCCCAGCATTTT. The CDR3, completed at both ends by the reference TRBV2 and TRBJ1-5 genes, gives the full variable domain EPEVTQTPSHQVTQMGQEVILRCVPISNHLYFYWYRQILGQKVEFLVSFYNNEISEKSEIFDDQFSVERPDGSNFTLKIRSTKLEDSAMYFCASAGDSNQPQHFGDGTRLSIL.